Listed below are T cell receptor beta chains from one sample, sequenced in a study of cytomegalovirus exposure and HLA in healthy donors. This table comes from immunoSEQ multiplex PCR, and its TCRdb copy is limited to in-frame clones, with some not included. The table has roughly 150,000 clones, approximately 70% seen once. The sequenced material came from PBMCs. The receptors stem from a woman younger than 35 in good health and CMV-seronegative. CDR3s include the opening cysteine and the closing phenylalanine or tryptophan. Fields, in order: V gene, CDR3 length, D gene, J gene, clone size, CDR3 protein, CDR3 DNA. The D gene is left open where the match is weak. Size tells how often a clone was seen (once, few, many) or the class of an expanded clone, and some rows leave it out.

TRBV4-3,16,TRBD1,TRBJ1-5,-,CASSQTSLTGGQPQHF,TGCGCCAGCAGCCAAACATCGTTGACAGGGGGTCAGCCCCAGCATTTT
TRBV28,19,TRBD1,TRBJ1-5,-,CASSTNRGQALGSNQPQHF,TGTGCCAGCAGTACCAACCGGGGACAGGCCTTGGGTAGCAATCAGCCCCAGCATTTT
TRBV12-5,16,-,TRBJ1-2,-,CASGLVVQGTNYGYTF,TGTGCTAGTGGTTTGGTAGTCCAGGGCACTAACTATGGCTACACCTTC
TRBV30,14,-,TRBJ1-5,-,CAWSQGGQAQPQHF,TGTGCCTGGAGCCAAGGTGGGCAGGCGCAGCCCCAGCATTTT
TRBV27,14,TRBD2,TRBJ2-1,-,CASSSPGLAPSQFF,TGTGCCAGCAGTTCCCCAGGACTAGCCCCCTCCCAGTTCTTC
TRBV4-3,13,-,TRBJ2-7,-,CASSQDQGSEQYF,TGCGCCAGCAGCCAAGACCAGGGGAGCGAGCAGTACTTC
TRBV6-5,15,-,TRBJ1-2,few,CASSYSSVGTGGYTF,TGTGCCAGCAGTTACTCGTCCGTTGGTACGGGTGGCTACACCTTC
TRBV7-9,17,TRBD2,TRBJ2-4,once,CASSEGLASLAKNIQYF,TGTGCCAGCAGCGAAGGACTAGCGAGCCTAGCCAAAAACATTCAGTACTTC
TRBV28,14,TRBD1,TRBJ1-5,-,CASRGTGGHQPQHF,TGTGCCAGCAGGGGGACAGGGGGACATCAGCCCCAGCATTTT
TRBV4-1,14,-,TRBJ1-1,-,CASSQRLVNTEAFF,TGCGCCAGCAGCCAGCGGCTGGTGAACACTGAAGCTTTCTTT
TRBV9,12,-,TRBJ1-6,-,CASSQDNSPLHF,TGTGCCAGCAGCCAGGATAATTCACCCCTCCACTTT
TRBV28,15,-,TRBJ1-6,-,CASSLGGKYNSPLHF,TGTGCCAGCAGTTTAGGCGGCAAATATAATTCACCCCTCCACTTT
TRBV5-3,18,TRBD1,TRBJ2-1,-,CARSLGPTGGFNYNEQFF,TGTGCCAGAAGCTTGGGGCCAACAGGGGGCTTTAACTACAATGAGCAGTTCTTC
TRBV29-1,13,-,TRBJ2-1,once,CSVRDNSYNEQFF,TGCAGCGTCCGGGACAACTCCTACAATGAGCAGTTCTTC
TRBV11-3,16,-,TRBJ2-3,-,CASSLRGGRSADTQYF,TGTGCCAGCAGCTTAAGGGGGGGAAGGTCGGCAGATACGCAGTATTTT
TRBV7-9,15,-,TRBJ2-2,-,CASSKSGPNTGELFF,TGTGCCAGCAGCAAGAGCGGACCGAACACCGGGGAGCTGTTTTTT
TRBV27,14,TRBD1,TRBJ1-2,-,CASSQQGLGYGYTF,TGTGCCAGCAGTCAACAGGGGCTCGGCTATGGCTACACCTTC
TRBV7-6,16,-,TRBJ2-7,-,CASSGEQGVVRVEQYF,TGTGCCAGCAGCGGCGAGCAAGGCGTGGTCAGGGTTGAGCAGTACTTC
TRBV13,11,-,TRBJ1-2,once,CASSSEAGYTF,TGTGCCAGCAGCTCCGAGGCGGGCTACACCTTC
TRBV19,15,TRBD1,TRBJ2-7,-,CASSHGTGPSYEQYF,TGTGCCAGTAGTCATGGGACAGGGCCGTCCTACGAGCAGTACTTC